A single sample gave rise to the 10 T cell receptor beta chains below, sequenced in a study of blood T cell repertoires in COVID-19. Here immunoSEQ multiplex PCR was the method, and the copy in TCRdb shows in-frame clones only, minus some. The profile shows 200,000 to 300,000 clones, approximately 90% of them singletons. The sequenced material came from peripheral blood. The source is a man aged 55 to 70 who had recovered from COVID-19.

This chain links TRBV29-1 with TRBJ1-2, with D possibly TRBD1 on 6 matching bases. Trimming left V 2 bases short and J 6 bases short, with 19 bases between. Germline CDR1 and CDR2: SQVTM and ANQGSEA. The CDR3 sequence is 15 residues long. The CDR3 here is CSVENREKPLNGYTF. CDR3 nucleotides: TGCAGCGTTGAAAACAGGGAAAAGCCGTTAAATGGCTACACCTTC.

The J gene is TRBJ1-2, the V gene TRBV5-6; perhaps TRBD1 as D (5 bases). Germline CDR1 is SGHDT and CDR2 is YYEEEE. The V gene lost 3 bases and the J gene lost 8 bases, with 20 bases spanning the gap. There are 15 residues in the CDR3. The CDR3 DNA reads TGTGCCAGCAGCTCCCGAGGTGGAGGGGAGAAAGGCTACACCTTC. Amino acid sequence: CASSSRGGGEKGYTF.

The chain uses TRBV20-1 and TRBJ2-1, with 9 bases lining up with TRBD1. Germline CDR1 reads DFQATT; CDR2 reads SNEGSKA (reference sequence). With V trimmed by 3 bases and J by 6 bases, 12 bases remained unmatched. The length of the CDR3 is 16 residues. Here the CDR3 reads CSASELPGQGRNEQFF. The CDR3 DNA reads TGCAGTGCTAGTGAACTGCCGGGACAGGGTCGCAATGAGCAGTTCTTC.

This chain uses TRBV12-3 or TRBV12-4 with TRBJ2-2, with D maybe TRBD2 (5 bases). V was cut by 5 bases and J by 7 bases, with 11 bases left in between. CDR3 size: 13 residues. CDR3 protein: CASSLRVVGELFF. In nucleotides, the CDR3 is TGTGCCAGCAGTCTGAGGGTTGTCGGGGAGCTGTTTTTT.

This clone was counted between two and nine times. V gene TRBV5-4 combines with J gene TRBJ1-2, with D possibly TRBD1 on 5 matching bases. Trimming shortened V by 0 bases and J by 7 bases, and 13 bases separated the two germline ends. Germline-derived CDR1 and CDR2 are SGHNT and YYREEE (reference sequence). The CDR3 has 14 residues. The CDR3 loop reads CASSLVRSRVGYTF. The CDR3 nucleotides read TGTGCCAGCAGCTTGGTTCGGTCCAGGGTTGGCTACACCTTC.

The chain combines TRBV5-1 with TRBJ2-3, with a weak D call TRBD2 (5 bases). The germline V gene has CDR1 SGHRS and CDR2 YFSETQ. V gave up 7 bases and J gave up 4 bases, with 19 bases separating them. CDR3 length equals 15 residues. The CDR3 region has the DNA TGCGCCAGCGCAGCAGGAGGTTCCCCCGCAGATACGCAGTATTTT. Translated, it gives CASAAGGSPADTQYF.

This clone was detected once. Here the CDR3 reads CASSQNGYHGELFF. The CDR3 region has the DNA TGTGCCAGCAGCCAAAACGGGTACCACGGGGAGCTGTTTTTT. The chain uses TRBV3-1 (or the pseudogene TRBV3-2) and TRBJ2-2; no clear D. The germline V and J ends were trimmed by 2 bases and 7 bases, with 11 bases remaining between them. This CDR3 is 14 amino acids long. Germline loops: CDR1 LGHDT, CDR2 YNNKEL (reference sequence).

The chain has TRBV11-1 and TRBJ2-2, with 7 bases lining up with TRBD1. Looked up from germline, CDR1 is SGHAT and CDR2 is FQDESV (reference sequence). Losses at the gene ends were 5 bases for V and 0 bases for J; bases not matched to a gene: 6. The CDR3 runs 16 residues. The CDR3: CASSPRTGPNTGELFF. The CDR3 DNA is TGTGCCAGCAGCCCCAGGACAGGTCCGAACACCGGGGAGCTGTTTTTT.

V usage is TRBV5-4 and J usage is TRBJ1-2, with D maybe TRBD1 (5 bases). The length of the CDR3 is 14 residues. Trimming cost V 4 bases and J 2 bases, with 12 bases left between them. Germline V gives CDR1 SGHNT, CDR2 YYREEE (reference sequence). The CDR3 DNA follows: TGTGCCAGCAGCCTTACGGGGGGGAACTATGGCTACACCTTC. This sequence encodes CASSLTGGNYGYTF. Based on the CDR3 plus reference TRBV5-4 and TRBJ1-2, the full variable domain is ETGVTQSPTHLIKTRGQQVTLRCSSQSGHNTVSWYQQALGQGPQFIFQYYREEENGRGNFPPRFSGLQFPNYSSELNVNALELDDSALYLCASSLTGGNYGYTFGSGTRLTVV.

This rearrangement joins TRBV6-5 to TRBJ1-4; 7 bases are shared with TRBD1. CDR1 is MNHEY and CDR2 is SVGAGI in the germline V gene. This CDR3 spans 15 amino acids. With V trimmed by 1 base and J by 3 bases, 2 bases remained unmatched. CDR3 residues: CASSYYQGANEKLFF. The DNA of the CDR3 is TGTGCCAGCAGTTACTACCAGGGGGCTAATGAAAAACTGTTTTTT.